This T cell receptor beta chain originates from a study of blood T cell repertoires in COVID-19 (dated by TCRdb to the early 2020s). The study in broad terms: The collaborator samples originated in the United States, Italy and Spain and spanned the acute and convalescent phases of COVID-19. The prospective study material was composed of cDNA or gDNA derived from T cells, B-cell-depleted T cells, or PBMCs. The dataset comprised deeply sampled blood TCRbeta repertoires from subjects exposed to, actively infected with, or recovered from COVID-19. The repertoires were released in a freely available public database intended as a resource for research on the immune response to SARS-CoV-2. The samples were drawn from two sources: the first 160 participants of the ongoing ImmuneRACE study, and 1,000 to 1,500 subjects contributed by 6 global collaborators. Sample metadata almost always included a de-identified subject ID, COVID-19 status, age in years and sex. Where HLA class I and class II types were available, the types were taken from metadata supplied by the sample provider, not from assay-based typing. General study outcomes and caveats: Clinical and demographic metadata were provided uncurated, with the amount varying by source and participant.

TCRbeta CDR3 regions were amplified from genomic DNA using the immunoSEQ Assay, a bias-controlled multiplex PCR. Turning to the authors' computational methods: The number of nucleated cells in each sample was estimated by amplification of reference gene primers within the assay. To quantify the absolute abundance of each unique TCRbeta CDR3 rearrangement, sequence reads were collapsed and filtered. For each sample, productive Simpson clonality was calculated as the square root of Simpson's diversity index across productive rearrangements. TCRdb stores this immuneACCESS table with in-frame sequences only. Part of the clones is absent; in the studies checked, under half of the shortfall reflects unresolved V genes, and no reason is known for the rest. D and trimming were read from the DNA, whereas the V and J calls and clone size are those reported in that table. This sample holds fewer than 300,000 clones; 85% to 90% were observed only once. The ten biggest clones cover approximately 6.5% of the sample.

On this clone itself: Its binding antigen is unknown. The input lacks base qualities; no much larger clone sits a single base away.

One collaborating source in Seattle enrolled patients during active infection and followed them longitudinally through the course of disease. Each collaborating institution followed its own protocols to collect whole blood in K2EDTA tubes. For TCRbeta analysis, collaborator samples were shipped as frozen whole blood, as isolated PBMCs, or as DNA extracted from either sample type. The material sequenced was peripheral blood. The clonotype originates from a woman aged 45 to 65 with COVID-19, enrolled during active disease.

The nucleotide sequence is TGCGCCAGTACCCGGACAGCGAACACCGGGGAGCTGTTTTTT. Its translation reads: CASTRTANTGELFF. The rearranged segments are TRBV5-1 and TRBJ2-2; a tentative D match to TRBD1 spans 6 bases. V loses 8 bases, J loses 0 bases, and the germline ends lie 11 bases apart. The germline V gene gives CDR1 as SGHRS and CDR2 as YFSETQ. From the cysteine through the phenylalanine, the CDR3 covers 14 amino acids. Only CDR3 DNA is held: 42 bases, read in frame from base 1.